This paragraph covers one TCR beta chain sequence. The antigen is undetermined. The sample originates from a study of PD-1 blockade in classical Hodgkin lymphoma. Findings and caveats of the study: Patients newly diagnosed and complete responders had comparable baseline diversity.

The CDR3 totals 14 residues. The germline V and J ends were trimmed by 2 bases and 3 bases, with 11 bases remaining between them. CDR1 and CDR2 from the germline V gene are MNHNY and SVGAGI (reference sequence). TCRdb's copy holds only in-frame clones and misses some; the assay was immunoSEQ multiplex PCR. Of roughly 4,200 clones listed, around 87% are singletons. Each and every patient relapsed after autologous stem cell transplantation, and patients got differing brentuximab vedotin exposure. Thawed PBMCs yielded CD4+ T cells through magnetic negative selection. This sample comprised CD4+ T cells from blood, obtained at baseline. The clonotype comes from a human donor with classical Hodgkin lymphoma. The chain links TRBV6-6 to TRBJ2-7; no reliable D call. CDR3 sequence reads: CASSYRRSGYEQYF. The CDR3, as DNA: TGTGCCAGCAGTTACCGGCGGAGTGGCTACGAGCAGTACTTC.